This T cell receptor beta chain was profiled in a study of OX40 agonist ivuxolimab in advanced cancers. This CDR3 comprises 16 residues. Germline CDR1 is SGHVS and CDR2 is FNYEAQ. V was pared by 1 base and J by 4 bases, with 8 bases of the junction left unmatched. The data were produced by immunoSEQ multiplex PCR, yet TCRdb's version contains in-frame clones alone and is incomplete. This sample has about 70,000 clones, with 81% found just once. The receptor comes from an adult with an advanced solid tumor such as melanoma, head and neck, liver or kidney cancer. The J gene is TRBJ1-1, the V gene TRBV7-6; 8 positions agree with TRBD1. This specimen was CD4+ or CD8+ T cells sorted from blood, taken in a trial of the OX40 agonist ivuxolimab. This CDR3 is CASSLGAGGGGTEAFF. DNA of the CDR3: TGTGCCAGCAGCTTAGGTGCAGGGGGCGGGGGCACTGAAGCTTTCTTT.